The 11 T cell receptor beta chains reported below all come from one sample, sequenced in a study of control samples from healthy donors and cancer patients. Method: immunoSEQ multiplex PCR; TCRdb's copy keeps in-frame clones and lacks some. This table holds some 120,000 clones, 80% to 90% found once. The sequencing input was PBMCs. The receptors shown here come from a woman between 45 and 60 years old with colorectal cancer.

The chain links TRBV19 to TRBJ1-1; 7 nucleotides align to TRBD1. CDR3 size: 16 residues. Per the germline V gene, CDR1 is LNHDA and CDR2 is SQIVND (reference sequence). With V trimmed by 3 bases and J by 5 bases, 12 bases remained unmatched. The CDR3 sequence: CASSIAQGPGGTEAFF. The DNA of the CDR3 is TGTGCCAGTAGTATCGCACAGGGGCCCGGGGGAACTGAAGCTTTCTTT.

CDR3 in DNA: TGTGCCAGTAGTACCGGCCGGACAGCTCGGAGGAACACTGAAGCTTTCTTT. As protein: CASSTGRTARRNTEAFF. The genes are TRBV19 and TRBJ1-1, with D maybe TRBD1 (6 bases). This CDR3 is built from 17 residues. V was shortened by 4 bases and J by 1 base, with 19 bases between the two germline ends. The germline V gene encodes CDR1 LNHDA and CDR2 SQIVND (reference sequence).

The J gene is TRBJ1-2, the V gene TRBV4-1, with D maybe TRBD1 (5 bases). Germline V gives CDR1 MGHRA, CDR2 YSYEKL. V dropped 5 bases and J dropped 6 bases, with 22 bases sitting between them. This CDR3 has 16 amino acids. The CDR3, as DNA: TGCGCCAGCAGCGGAATCCCCCCTGTGACAGAGGATGGCTACACCTTC. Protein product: CASSGIPPVTEDGYTF.

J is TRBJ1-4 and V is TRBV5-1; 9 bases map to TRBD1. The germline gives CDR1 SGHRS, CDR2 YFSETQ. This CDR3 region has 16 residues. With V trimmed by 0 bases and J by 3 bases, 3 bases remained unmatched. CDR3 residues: CASSLDRGPPNEKLFF. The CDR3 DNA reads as TGCGCCAGCAGCTTGGACAGGGGGCCTCCTAATGAAAAACTGTTTTTT.

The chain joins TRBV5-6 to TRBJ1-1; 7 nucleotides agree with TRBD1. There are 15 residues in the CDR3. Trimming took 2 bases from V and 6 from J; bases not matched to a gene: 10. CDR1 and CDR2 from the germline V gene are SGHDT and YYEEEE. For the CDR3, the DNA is TGTGCCAGCAGCTTCCAAGACAGGGTGGTCGCTGAAGCTTTCTTT. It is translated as CASSFQDRVVAEAFF.

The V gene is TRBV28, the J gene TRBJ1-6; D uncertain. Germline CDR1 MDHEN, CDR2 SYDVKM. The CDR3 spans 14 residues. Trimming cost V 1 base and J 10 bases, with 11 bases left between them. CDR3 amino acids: CASSLSKGTSPLHF. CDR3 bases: TGTGCCAGCAGTTTATCCAAGGGAACGTCACCCCTCCACTTT.

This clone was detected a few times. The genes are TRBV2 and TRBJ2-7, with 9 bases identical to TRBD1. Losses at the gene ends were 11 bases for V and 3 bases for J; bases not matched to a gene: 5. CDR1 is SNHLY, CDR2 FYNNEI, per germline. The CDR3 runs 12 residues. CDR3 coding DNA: TGTGCCGGACAGGGGCTTCGCTACGAGCAGTACTTC. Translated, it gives CAGQGLRYEQYF.

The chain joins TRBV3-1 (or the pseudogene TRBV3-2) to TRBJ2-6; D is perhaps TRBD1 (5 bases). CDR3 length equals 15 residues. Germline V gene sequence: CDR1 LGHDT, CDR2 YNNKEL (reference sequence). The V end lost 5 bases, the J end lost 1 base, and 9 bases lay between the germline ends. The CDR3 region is CASSIDSSGANVLTF. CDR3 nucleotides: TGTGCCAGCAGCATCGACAGTTCTGGGGCCAACGTCCTGACTTTC.

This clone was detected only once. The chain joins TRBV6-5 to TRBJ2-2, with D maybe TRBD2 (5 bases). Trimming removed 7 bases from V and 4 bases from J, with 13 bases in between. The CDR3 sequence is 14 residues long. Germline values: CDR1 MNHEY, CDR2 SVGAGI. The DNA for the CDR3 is TGTGCCAGCACCGACACGGGAAGCACCGGGGAGCTGTTTTTT. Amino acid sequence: CASTDTGSTGELFF.

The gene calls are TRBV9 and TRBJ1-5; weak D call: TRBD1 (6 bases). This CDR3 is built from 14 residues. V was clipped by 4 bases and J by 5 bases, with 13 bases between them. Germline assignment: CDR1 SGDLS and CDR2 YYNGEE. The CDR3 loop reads CASSSRGGDQPQHF. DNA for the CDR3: TGTGCCAGCAGCTCCCGAGGGGGGGATCAGCCCCAGCATTTT.

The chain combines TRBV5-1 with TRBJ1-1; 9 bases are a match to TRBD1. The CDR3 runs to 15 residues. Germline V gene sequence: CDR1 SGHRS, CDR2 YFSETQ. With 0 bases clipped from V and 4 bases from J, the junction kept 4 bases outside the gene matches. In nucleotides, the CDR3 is TGCGCCAGCAGCTTGGCGACAGGGGGTGGCACTGAAGCTTTCTTT. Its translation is CASSLATGGGTEAFF.